What follows is one T cell receptor beta chain and its context. Germline V lookup: CDR1 SGHTA, CDR2 FQGNSA. The CDR3 totals 15 residues. V shed 5 bases, J shed 5 bases, and the junction held 7 bases outside the gene matches. The data were obtained in a study of blood T cells in healthy people across ages. Through a sample-barcoded 5' primer and a J-beta primer mix, a second PCR was run for about 6 to 11 cycles. TCRdb reanalysed the 5' RACE reads using MiXCR and keeps one entry per CDR3 protein. The sample holds about 800,000 distinct CDR3 sequences; 58% are singletons and the top ten take roughly 22%. Each of the donors had 9 to 10 milliliters of peripheral blood drawn into EDTA-treated Vacutainer tubes.

Sequenced sample: blood. This receptor was obtained from a man aged 25 to 45 in good health. This sequence joins TRBV7-2 and TRBJ1-5; 9 bases fit TRBD1. CDR3 residues: CASSLGQGAYQPQHF. CDR3 bases: TGTGCCAGCAGCCTGGGACAGGGCGCATATCAGCCCCAGCATTTT.